Detailed here is one TCR beta chain. The CDR3 loop spans 15 amino acids. CDR1 and CDR2 (germline): SGHNT, YYREEE (reference sequence). V gave up 7 bases and J gave up 4 bases, with 21 bases separating them. Data came from immunoSEQ multiplex PCR; TCRdb stores just in-frame clones and leaves some out. The sample lists approximately 2,000,000 clones; around 92% were seen once. This sample was included in a study of shared clonotypes between healthy human individuals. The chain employs TRBV5-4 and TRBJ2-7, with D possibly TRBD2 on 6 matching bases. The TCR comes from a young man in good health. Some clones in this sample may be carry-over from other donors' samples. Sample: naive CD4+ T cells from PBMCs. The subset is: CD45RA+ positively selected. The DNA for the CDR3 is TGTGCCAGCGGGATTCAGGGCGGGATCGTGTACGAGCAGTACTTC. Protein: CASGIQGGIVYEQYF.